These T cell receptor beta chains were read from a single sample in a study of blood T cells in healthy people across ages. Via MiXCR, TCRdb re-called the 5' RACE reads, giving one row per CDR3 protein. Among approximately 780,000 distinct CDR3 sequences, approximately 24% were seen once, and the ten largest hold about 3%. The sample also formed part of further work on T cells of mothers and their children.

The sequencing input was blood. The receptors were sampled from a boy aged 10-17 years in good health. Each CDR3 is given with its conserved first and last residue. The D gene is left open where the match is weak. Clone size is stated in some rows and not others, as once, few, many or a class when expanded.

CDR3: CASSFLGQGENEQFF
DNA: TGCGCCAGCAGCTTTCTGGGACAGGGTGAAAATGAGCAGTTCTTC
J: TRBJ2-1
V: TRBV5-1
D: TRBD1
size: NA

CDR3: CAISVHGEDNSPLHF
DNA: TGTGCCATCAGTGTCCACGGGGAAGATAATTCACCCCTCCACTTT
J: TRBJ1-6
V: TRBV10-3
D: NA
size: NA

CDR3: CAIRKGLKETQYF
DNA: TGTGCCATCCGAAAGGGCCTAAAAGAGACCCAGTACTTC
J: TRBJ2-5
V: TRBV10-3
D: NA
size: NA

CDR3: CASSVVGGAPRDEQFF
DNA: TGTGCCAGCAGCGTAGTAGGGGGCGCGCCAAGGGATGAGCAGTTCTTC
J: TRBJ2-1
V: TRBV9
D: TRBD1
size: NA

CDR3: CASRPGTGAYNEQFF
DNA: TGTGCCAGCAGACCCGGGACAGGGGCGTACAATGAGCAGTTCTTC
J: TRBJ2-1
V: TRBV7-9
D: TRBD1
size: NA

CDR3: CASSPPGGETQYF
DNA: TGTGCCAGCAGTCCCCCGGGGGGAGAGACCCAGTACTTC
J: TRBJ2-5
V: TRBV18
D: TRBD2
size: many

CDR3: CATSRDRGNSGANVLTF
DNA: TGTGCCACCAGCAGGGATCGAGGGAACTCTGGGGCCAACGTCCTGACTTTC
J: TRBJ2-6
V: TRBV15
D: NA
size: NA

CDR3: CASSRTSGGPSRPYEQYF
DNA: TGTGCCAGCAGCAGGACTAGCGGGGGGCCATCCAGGCCCTACGAGCAGTACTTC
J: TRBJ2-7
V: TRBV28
D: TRBD2
size: few

CDR3: CASSQEAGYYGYTF
DNA: TGCGCCAGCAGCCAAGAAGCAGGCTACTATGGCTACACCTTC
J: TRBJ1-2
V: TRBV4-1
D: NA
size: few

CDR3: CASSPGQGAHEKLFF
DNA: TGTGCCAGCAGTCCGGGACAGGGGGCACATGAAAAACTGTTTTTT
J: TRBJ1-4
V: TRBV12-3/TRBV12-4
D: TRBD1
size: NA

CDR3: CSAFRSGEETQYF
DNA: TGCAGTGCTTTTAGAAGCGGGGAAGAGACCCAGTACTTC
J: TRBJ2-5
V: TRBV20-1
D: TRBD2
size: NA

CDR3: CASREVVGVQETQYF
DNA: TGTGCCAGCAGGGAGGTCGTGGGGGTCCAAGAGACCCAGTACTTC
J: TRBJ2-5
V: TRBV2
D: NA
size: NA

CDR3: CASSSLSGRGETQYF
DNA: TGTGCCAGCAGTTCCCTATCAGGCCGCGGGGAGACCCAGTACTTC
J: TRBJ2-5
V: TRBV27
D: NA
size: few

CDR3: CASSLGVRDGNIQYF
DNA: TGCGCCAGCAGCTTGGGAGTTAGGGATGGCAACATTCAGTACTTC
J: TRBJ2-4
V: TRBV5-1
D: NA
size: NA

CDR3: CAISAGGGDYGYTF
DNA: TGTGCCATCAGCGCCGGGGGGGGTGACTATGGCTACACCTTC
J: TRBJ1-2
V: TRBV10-3
D: NA
size: NA

CDR3: CASSFATSGETQYF
DNA: TGCGCCAGCAGCTTCGCCACTAGCGGAGAGACCCAGTACTTC
J: TRBJ2-5
V: TRBV5-1
D: TRBD2
size: few

CDR3: CASSSRTSSLPDTQYF
DNA: TGTGCCAGCAGCTCCCGGACTAGTTCGCTCCCAGATACGCAGTATTTT
J: TRBJ2-3
V: TRBV3-1
D: TRBD2
size: few

CDR3: CAISGGVYSNQPQHF
DNA: TGTGCCATCAGCGGGGGAGTCTATAGCAATCAGCCCCAGCATTTT
J: TRBJ1-5
V: TRBV10-3
D: NA
size: few

CDR3: CATSRVQDYEQYF
DNA: TGTGCCACCAGCAGAGTCCAAGACTACGAGCAGTACTTC
J: TRBJ2-7
V: TRBV15
D: NA
size: few

CDR3: CAIGAGGRTNYGYTF
DNA: TGTGCCATCGGCGCGGGTGGCAGAACTAACTATGGCTACACCTTC
J: TRBJ1-2
V: TRBV10-3
D: NA
size: few

CDR3: CAWSGLAGEQYF
DNA: TGTGCCTGGAGTGGACTAGCCGGGGAGCAGTACTTC
J: TRBJ2-7
V: TRBV30
D: TRBD2
size: NA

CDR3: CASSSRHALPFNEQFF
DNA: TGTGCCAGCAGCTCAAGACACGCCCTCCCGTTCAATGAGCAGTTCTTC
J: TRBJ2-1
V: TRBV7-2
D: NA
size: NA

CDR3: CASSRLAGGNEQFF
DNA: TGTGCCAGCAGTCGCCTAGCGGGGGGCAATGAGCAGTTCTTC
J: TRBJ2-1
V: TRBV7-9
D: TRBD2
size: NA

CDR3: CASSLAVVVVETQYF
DNA: TGCGCCAGCAGCCTCGCAGTAGTGGTAGTAGAGACCCAGTACTTC
J: TRBJ2-5
V: TRBV5-1
D: NA
size: NA

CDR3: CASSYFAGTGELFF
DNA: TGTGCCAGCAGTTACTTCGCAGGGACCGGGGAGCTGTTTTTT
J: TRBJ2-2
V: TRBV6-5
D: NA
size: NA

CDR3: CSARTEMNTEAFF
DNA: TGCAGTGCTCGGACGGAGATGAACACTGAAGCTTTCTTT
J: TRBJ1-1
V: TRBV20-1
D: NA
size: few

CDR3: CASSVRRTSGNTIYF
DNA: TGTGCCAGCAGTGTCCGCAGGACCTCTGGAAACACCATATATTTT
J: TRBJ1-3
V: TRBV28
D: NA
size: NA

CDR3: CSARLAGGLNNEQFF
DNA: TGCAGTGCAAGACTAGCGGGGGGGCTAAACAATGAGCAGTTCTTC
J: TRBJ2-1
V: TRBV20-1
D: TRBD2
size: few

CDR3: CASSQETSGGSETQYF
DNA: TGTGCCAGCAGCCAAGAAACTAGCGGGGGGTCCGAGACCCAGTACTTC
J: TRBJ2-5
V: TRBV4-2
D: TRBD2
size: NA

CDR3: CASSLGGAGGDEQFF
DNA: TGTGCCAGCAGTCTCGGGGGGGCTGGTGGTGATGAGCAGTTCTTC
J: TRBJ2-1
V: TRBV3-1
D: TRBD2
size: NA

CDR3: CASRSAGGRSWSNEQFF
DNA: TGTGCCAGCAGATCTGCGGGGGGGCGATCTTGGTCTAACGAGCAGTTCTTC
J: TRBJ2-1
V: TRBV6-1
D: TRBD2
size: NA

CDR3: CASSQQGWGNSPLHF
DNA: TGCGCCAGCAGCCAACAGGGGTGGGGTAATTCACCCCTCCACTTT
J: TRBJ1-6
V: TRBV4-1
D: NA
size: NA

CDR3: CASPGDRWETQYF
DNA: TGTGCCAGTCCGGGGGACAGATGGGAGACCCAGTACTTC
J: TRBJ2-5
V: TRBV27
D: NA
size: NA

CDR3: CASSQDVSYKQYF
DNA: TGCGCCAGCAGCCAAGATGTATCCTACAAGCAGTACTTC
J: TRBJ2-7
V: TRBV4-1
D: NA
size: few

CDR3: CASSADQPGGTQYF
DNA: TGTGCCAGCAGCGCCGACCAGCCCGGTGGGACCCAGTACTTC
J: TRBJ2-5
V: TRBV12-3/TRBV12-4
D: NA
size: few

CDR3: CASIKMGQGIYGYTF
DNA: TGTGCCAGCATTAAAATGGGACAGGGAATCTATGGCTACACCTTC
J: TRBJ1-2
V: TRBV7-9
D: TRBD1
size: few

CDR3: CASSFNTGGQETQYF
DNA: TGTGCCAGCAGCTTCAATACAGGGGGACAAGAGACCCAGTACTTC
J: TRBJ2-5
V: TRBV11-2
D: TRBD1
size: few

CDR3: CASSGDLASGGYTF
DNA: TGCGCCAGCAGCGGGGACCTGGCATCGGGAGGCTACACCTTC
J: TRBJ1-2
V: TRBV5-1
D: NA
size: few

CDR3: CASSSRQGRKDTQYF
DNA: TGTGCCAGCAGTTCGAGACAGGGCCGGAAGGATACGCAGTATTTT
J: TRBJ2-3
V: TRBV13
D: TRBD1
size: NA

CDR3: CASSPAGQLWTQYF
DNA: TGTGCCAGCAGCCCAGCGGGACAGCTCTGGACCCAGTACTTC
J: TRBJ2-5
V: TRBV2
D: NA
size: few

CDR3: CSARLGSSYEQYF
DNA: TGCAGTGCTAGGCTAGGGAGCTCCTACGAGCAGTACTTC
J: TRBJ2-7
V: TRBV20-1
D: NA
size: NA

CDR3: CASSAFRENYGYTF
DNA: TGTGCCAGCAGCGCCTTCAGGGAGAACTATGGCTACACCTTC
J: TRBJ1-2
V: TRBV7-8
D: NA
size: NA

CDR3: CSVAGANTEAFF
DNA: TGCAGCGTCGCAGGGGCCAACACTGAAGCTTTCTTT
J: TRBJ1-1
V: TRBV29-1
D: NA
size: NA

CDR3: CASSRGQGRAGANVLTF
DNA: TGTGCCAGCAGTAGAGGACAGGGGAGGGCTGGGGCCAACGTCCTGACTTTC
J: TRBJ2-6
V: TRBV28
D: TRBD1
size: NA

CDR3: CASSLVVENYGYTF
DNA: TGTGCCAGCAGCTTGGTGGTTGAGAACTATGGCTACACCTTC
J: TRBJ1-2
V: TRBV5-5
D: NA
size: few

CDR3: CVSSYSSRDRGSYEQYF
DNA: TGTGTCAGCAGTTACTCGAGCCGGGACAGGGGGTCCTACGAGCAGTACTTC
J: TRBJ2-7
V: TRBV6-5
D: TRBD1
size: NA

CDR3: CASGVSGGTEAFF
DNA: TGTGCCAGCGGGGTGTCCGGGGGGACTGAAGCTTTCTTT
J: TRBJ1-1
V: TRBV7-3
D: NA
size: NA

CDR3: CASSPIRVHEQYF
DNA: TGTGCCAGCAGCCCCATAAGGGTCCACGAGCAGTACTTC
J: TRBJ2-7
V: TRBV2
D: NA
size: few

CDR3: CASSLTGENTEAFF
DNA: TGTGCCAGCAGCCTCACAGGGGAAAACACTGAAGCTTTCTTT
J: TRBJ1-1
V: TRBV7-3
D: TRBD1
size: few

CDR3: CASSYLDRLLF
DNA: TGTGCCAGCAGTTACCTAGACAGACTCCTCTTC
J: TRBJ1-2
V: TRBV6-6
D: NA
size: NA

CDR3: CASSFSTSSSDTQYF
DNA: TGTGCCAGCAGTTTCTCCACGTCCAGTTCAGATACGCAGTATTTT
J: TRBJ2-3
V: TRBV27
D: NA
size: NA

CDR3: CSVEKGLNTEAFF
DNA: TGCAGCGTTGAAAAGGGTCTGAACACTGAAGCTTTCTTT
J: TRBJ1-1
V: TRBV29-1
D: NA
size: NA

CDR3: CASSKGLGVYNEQFF
DNA: TGCGCCAGCAGCAAGGGACTAGGAGTCTATAATGAGCAGTTCTTC
J: TRBJ2-1
V: TRBV4-1
D: TRBD2
size: NA

CDR3: CASSFGPSGSSYNEQFF
DNA: TGCGCCAGCAGCTTTGGACCTAGCGGGAGCTCCTACAATGAGCAGTTCTTC
J: TRBJ2-1
V: TRBV5-1
D: TRBD2
size: NA